Listed below are T cell receptor beta chains from one sample, sequenced in a study of shared clonotypes between healthy human individuals. Libraries were prepared by immunoSEQ multiplex PCR; TCRdb keeps only in-frame clonotypes and omits some of them. This sample has millions of clones, with approximately 90% found just once. The sample taken for sequencing was naive CD4+ T cells sorted from blood. The receptors were sampled from a man in his late teens or twenties in good health. The CDR3 runs from the conserved cysteine through the conserved F or W. A D gene is named only where the DNA matches it firmly. For some rows the clone size is stated as once, few or many, or as a class when expanded; others skip it.

j_call | d_call | clone_size | v_call | cdr3_nt | cdr3_aa
TRBJ2-5 | TRBD2 | - | TRBV7-2 | TGTGCCAGCAGCTCTACTAGCGGGGGAGCGTTCTCGGGGGAGACCCAGTACTTC | CASSSTSGGAFSGETQYF
TRBJ2-7 | - | - | TRBV6-5 | TGTGCCAGCAGTATCCAGCCCCGGGACGAGCAGTACTTC | CASSIQPRDEQYF
TRBJ2-7 | TRBD1 | - | TRBV7-3 | TGTGCCAGCAGTCCCCTCCCGGGACAGGACTCCGAGCAGTACTTC | CASSPLPGQDSEQYF
TRBJ2-7 | TRBD2 | once | TRBV11-2 | TGTGCCAGCAGCCCCCCAGCCGGACTAGCGGGAATGGACGAGCAGTACTTC | CASSPPAGLAGMDEQYF
TRBJ1-2 | TRBD1 | few | TRBV2 | TGTGCCAGCGAAATGGGACAGGGGGGTGGCTACACCTTC | CASEMGQGGGYTF
TRBJ1-4 | - | - | TRBV30 | TGTGCCTGGAGAGGGAATGAAAAACTGTTTTTT | CAWRGNEKLFF
TRBJ2-3 | TRBD1 | - | TRBV6-5 | TGTGCCAGCAGTTCCCTCTCCAGGGGGCGTGCAGATACGCAGTATTTT | CASSSLSRGRADTQYF
TRBJ1-2 | - | - | TRBV6-5 | TGTGCCACCCCGGGACGGATTCACTATGGCTACACCTTC | CATPGRIHYGYTF
TRBJ2-7 | - | - | TRBV21-1 | TGTGCCAGCAGCAAAGAAGTTGTCGGGTTGGGCGAGCAGTACTTC | CASSKEVVGLGEQYF
TRBJ2-7 | - | - | TRBV9 | TGTGCCAGCAGCGTAGATTGGGGCAACTACGAGCAGTACTTC | CASSVDWGNYEQYF
TRBJ2-1 | TRBD2 | - | TRBV7-8 | TGTGCCAGCAGCTTAAGAGCGGGGGGGCCCAACAATGAGCAGTTCTTC | CASSLRAGGPNNEQFF
TRBJ1-5 | - | - | TRBV5-6 | TGTGCCAGCAGCCTCAGGGTTGACAATCAGCCCCAGCATTTT | CASSLRVDNQPQHF
TRBJ2-7 | - | - | TRBV30 | TGTGCCTGGAGAACGGGCGGGACCTCCTACGAGCAGTACTTC | CAWRTGGTSYEQYF
TRBJ2-5 | TRBD2 | - | TRBV6-5 | TGTGCCAGCAGCGTTCTAGCGGGGAATTCCCAGTACTTC | CASSVLAGNSQYF
TRBJ1-2 | TRBD1 | - | TRBV19 | TGTGCCAGTAGTTCCACTACCGGGACAGGGTACTATGGCTACACCTTC | CASSSTTGTGYYGYTF
TRBJ1-6 | - | - | TRBV27 | TGTGCCAGCAGTCGGATTGGGGATTCACCCCTCCACTTT | CASSRIGDSPLHF
TRBJ2-1 | TRBD2 | - | TRBV6-5 | TGTGCCAGCAGACGACTAGCGGGGGTCAATGAGCAGTTCTTC | CASRRLAGVNEQFF
TRBJ2-7 | TRBD1 | - | TRBV7-8 | TGTGCCAGCAGCAACCCGGGACAGGGATCCTACGAGCAGTACTTC | CASSNPGQGSYEQYF
TRBJ2-7 | - | - | TRBV5-1 | TGCGCCAGCAGCTTGCCCCGGGAATTCCACGAGCAGTACTTC | CASSLPREFHEQYF
TRBJ2-5 | - | - | TRBV29-1 | TGCAGCGTTTCCGTGGCATGGGGCAAAGAGACCCAGTACTTC | CSVSVAWGKETQYF
TRBJ2-3 | - | - | TRBV25-1 | TGTGCCAGCGAGTCTAGCACAGATACGCAGTATTTT | CASESSTDTQYF
TRBJ1-5 | - | - | TRBV15 | TGTGCCACCAGCAGAGGCCCGGCGAGCAATCAGCCCCAGCATTTT | CATSRGPASNQPQHF
TRBJ2-7 | - | - | TRBV14 | TGTGCCAGCAGCCCAACGATTGGGTACGAGCAGTACTTC | CASSPTIGYEQYF
TRBJ2-2 | - | - | TRBV7-2 | TGTGCCAGCAGCCCTTACGGGACCGGGGAGCTGTTTTTT | CASSPYGTGELFF
TRBJ2-7 | - | - | TRBV6-5 | TGTGCCAGCAGTTACTCGAGGGTAGGGTACGAGCAGTACTTC | CASSYSRVGYEQYF
TRBJ1-6 | TRBD1 | once | TRBV11-2 | TGTGCCAGCAGCTTAGGGGGACAGGGGCAGAATTCACCCCTCCACTTT | CASSLGGQGQNSPLHF
TRBJ1-4 | TRBD1 | - | TRBV30 | TGTGCCTGGAGAGACAGGGCCAGCGGTGAAAAACTGTTTTTT | CAWRDRASGEKLFF
TRBJ2-7 | TRBD2 | - | TRBV5-4 | TGTGCCAGCAGCCCTGCGGGGGAAATTTCCCACGAGCAGTACTTC | CASSPAGEISHEQYF
TRBJ2-3 | TRBD1 | once | TRBV2 | TGTGCCAGCATGCGGGGGACAGGGGGCACAGATACGCAGTATTTT | CASMRGTGGTDTQYF
TRBJ2-3 | TRBD2 | once | TRBV7-9 | TGTGCCAGCAGCTTAGGGCTAGCGGACTTCACAGATACGCAGTATTTT | CASSLGLADFTDTQYF
TRBJ1-3 | - | - | TRBV11-2 | TGTGCCAGCAGCCCCACCGGGGGATCTGGAAACACCATATATTTT | CASSPTGGSGNTIYF
TRBJ2-5 | TRBD2 | - | TRBV2 | TGTGCCAGCAGTAGGCTAGCGGGGGTTCAAGAGACCCAGTACTTC | CASSRLAGVQETQYF
TRBJ2-5 | TRBD2 | - | TRBV18 | TGTGCCAGCTCACCACCCACAGGGGCGCTAGCGGGAGGTGGCCACCAAGAGACCCAGTACTTC | CASSPPTGALAGGGHQETQYF
TRBJ2-7 | - | - | TRBV7-2 | TGTGCCAGCAGCTTAGGCGGGACAGTTTCCTACGAGCAGTACTTC | CASSLGGTVSYEQYF
TRBJ2-5 | TRBD2 | - | TRBV5-6 | TGTGCCAGCAGCTTCCTGGGGGCTGGAGCGGGAGGCGGACGAGAGACCCAGTACTTC | CASSFLGAGAGGGRETQYF
TRBJ2-5 | - | once | TRBV15 | TGTGCCACCAGCAGATCACGGGGGGAGACCCAGTACTTC | CATSRSRGETQYF
TRBJ2-3 | - | - | TRBV19 | TGTGCCAGTAGGAAAGGCACACTTAGCACAGATACGCAGTATTTT | CASRKGTLSTDTQYF
TRBJ1-2 | - | - | TRBV10-3 | TGTGCCATCAGTGAGAGAGGGGACTATGGCTACACCTTC | CAISERGDYGYTF
TRBJ1-1 | - | - | TRBV4-3 | TGCGCCAGCAGCCAAGAATTCCGGGGTACTGAAGCTTTCTTT | CASSQEFRGTEAFF
TRBJ1-5 | - | - | TRBV10-2 | TGCGCCAGCAGTGACTTAGGGGGAAGCAATCAGCCCCAGCATTTT | CASSDLGGSNQPQHF
TRBJ2-1 | - | - | TRBV27 | TGTGCCAGCAGTTCCCCAAACTTCAGGGATGAGCAGTTCTTC | CASSSPNFRDEQFF
TRBJ2-7 | - | - | TRBV18 | TGTGCCAGCTCGCCTGACATATCCTCCTACGAGCAGTACTTC | CASSPDISSYEQYF
TRBJ2-1 | - | - | TRBV6-5 | TGTGCCAGCGGCCGGGGGAAAGGGGGCTACAATGAGCAGTTCTTC | CASGRGKGGYNEQFF
TRBJ1-6 | - | - | TRBV2 | TGTGCCAGCAGTGAAGCGCTTGTCAGTACCCTCCACTTT | CASSEALVSTLHF
TRBJ1-2 | - | - | TRBV5-1 | TGCGCCAGCAGCTTGGAGCAGGGCCTTGGCTACACCTTC | CASSLEQGLGYTF
TRBJ2-7 | - | - | TRBV20-1 | TGCAGTGCTAGTGCCGACTACGAGCAGTACTTC | CSASADYEQYF
TRBJ1-3 | - | - | TRBV30 | TGTGCCTGGAGTGGACAGGCGAGCTCTGGAAACACCATATATTTT | CAWSGQASSGNTIYF